Ten or more counts support the clone carrying this TCR beta chain. Its antigen remains unknown. The CDR3 covers 14 residues. V lost 5 bases and J lost 6; bases outside the gene matches: 5. Germline-derived CDR1 and CDR2 are DFQATT and SNEGSKA (reference sequence). These data come from a study of regulatory T cells in long-lasting Graves disease. Study-level results: Whereas new patients shared 970 or so public clonotypes, persistent patients shared more, at a few thousand. Favored gene segments in persistent disease were TRBV28, TRBJ1-2 and TRBJ2-5.

Time point defined: persistent/refractory GD, antithyroid drugs over 5 years with positive TRAb. PBMCs provided the RNA from which the TCR library was made. Relying on iRepertoire HTBI primers and Arm-PCR of CDR3 regions, the team built TCR beta libraries. TCRdb reprocessed the multiplex PCR reads via MiXCR and lists one record per CDR3 protein. Here the sample spans 300,000 to 350,000 distinct CDR3 sequences, 15% to 20% being singletons. The sample consisted of peripheral blood mononuclear cells (PBMCs), taken when the disease was refractory, from a patient treated with antithyroid drugs. The clonotype comes from a female donor with Graves disease. The genes are TRBV20-1 and TRBJ1-6; 9 nucleotides agree with TRBD1. This CDR3 is CSASGQGANSPLHF. Here the CDR3 DNA reads TGCAGTGCTTCGGGACAGGGCGCTAATTCACCCCTCCACTTT.